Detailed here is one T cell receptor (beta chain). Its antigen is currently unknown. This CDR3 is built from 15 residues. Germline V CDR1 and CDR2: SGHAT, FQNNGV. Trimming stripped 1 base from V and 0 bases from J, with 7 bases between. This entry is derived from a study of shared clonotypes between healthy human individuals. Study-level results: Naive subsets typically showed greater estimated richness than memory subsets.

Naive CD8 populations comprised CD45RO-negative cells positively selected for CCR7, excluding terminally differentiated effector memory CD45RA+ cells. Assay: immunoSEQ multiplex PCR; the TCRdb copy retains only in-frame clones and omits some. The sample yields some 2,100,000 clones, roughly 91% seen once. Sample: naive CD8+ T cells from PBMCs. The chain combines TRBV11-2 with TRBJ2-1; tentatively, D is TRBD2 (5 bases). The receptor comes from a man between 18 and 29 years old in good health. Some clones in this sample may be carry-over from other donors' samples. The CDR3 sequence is CASSLVRGSYNEQFF. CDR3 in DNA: TGTGCCAGCAGCTTAGTACGGGGCTCCTACAATGAGCAGTTCTTC.